The entry below describes one T cell receptor (beta chain). The sample comes from a study of blood T cell repertoires in COVID-19. The wider study: COVID-19 samples from acute and convalescent phases originated in the United States, Italy and Spain.

Only in-frame clones appear in the TCRdb table, and some are missing; sequencing was by immunoSEQ multiplex PCR. The data show fewer than 300,000 clones, with about 93% seen just once and roughly 1.1% held by the top ten. The CDR3 is 12 amino acids. Germline lookup yields CDR1 MDHEN and CDR2 SYDVKM. V shed 5 bases and J shed 15 bases, with 17 bases lying between them. The TCR sequence derives from a woman aged 25-40 years who had recovered from COVID-19. The chain joins TRBV28 to TRBJ2-1, with D perhaps matching TRBD1 (5 bases). The sequenced sample was PBMCs or T cells enriched from blood (not recorded which). The CDR3 DNA reads TGTGCCAGCAGTCGACGTTCGGACATGGCGTTCTTC. Amino acid sequence: CASSRRSDMAFF.